The clone carrying this TCR beta chain was detected many times. This specimen comes from a study of blood T cell repertoires in COVID-19. The CDR3 length is 13 residues. Germline V lookup: CDR1 SGHNT, CDR2 YYREEE (reference sequence). V lost 0 bases, J lost 1 base, and 4 bases lay in between. Original handling: Scientists estimated how many nucleated cells there were by amplifying reference gene primers. Clones were sequenced by immunoSEQ multiplex PCR, and TCRdb holds only the in-frame ones, with some missing. The DNA gave D and trimming, while V, J and clone size come from that table. The table shows roughly 120,000 clones, with over 65% occurring only once.

This rearrangement joins TRBV5-4 to TRBJ1-1; D unresolved. The sample taken for sequencing was peripheral blood. This clonotype was obtained from a man aged 30-40 years with acute or convalescent COVID-19. CDR3 DNA sequence: TGTGCCAGCAGCTTGGGCGGGAACACTGAAGCTTTCTTT. Translated: CASSLGGNTEAFF.